This T cell receptor beta chain was recorded in a study of early T cells in non-severe SARS-CoV-2 infection. As for the study in general: Chains stayed unpaired after sequencing of bulk RNA from unsorted whole blood. Notes on the study in general: The VDJdb matching leaned toward anti-spike CD8 responses and overlooked private and CD4 specificities.

TCRdb passed the 5' RACE reads through MiXCR, listing each CDR3 protein once. Of around 19,000 distinct CDR3 sequences listed, approximately 4.8% are singletons. Ten or more counts support this clonotype. Its antigen is still unknown. Germline loops: CDR1 SGDLS, CDR2 YYNGEE. The CDR3 totals 16 residues. The germline V and J ends were trimmed by 4 bases and 1 base, with 16 bases remaining between them. This clonotype was obtained from an adult who was a healthcare worker with PCR-confirmed SARS-CoV-2 infection or an uninfected control (not recorded which). The rearrangement uses TRBV9 and TRBJ2-3; D is uncertain. Material for sequencing was whole blood. The CDR3 DNA reads TGTGCCAGCAGCTTCACCGCCAGGCTGGGCACAGATACGCAGTATTTT. Its translation is CASSFTARLGTDTQYF.